This record covers a single TCR beta chain. Its antigen is undetermined. A much larger clone lies a single base off, so this may be a read error. General study results and limits: Tumor Treg TCRs overlapped most with tumor naive CD4+ cells. The larger-cohort validation was restricted to a single TCR beta V-J rearrangement rather than whole repertoires.

The CDR3 length is 14 residues. V was pared by 4 bases and J by 6 bases, with 16 bases between. Germline V CDR1 and CDR2: SGHNT, YYREEE (reference sequence). CD4+CD45RO+CD25- cells were isolated as memory CD4+ T cells. Constant-region reverse primers amplified full-length variable regions, followed by semi-nested Nested Universal Primer A PCR. A single record per CDR3 protein comes from TCRdb applying MiXCR to the 5' RACE reads. The data show about 57,000 distinct CDR3 sequences, around 26% seen once. J is TRBJ1-1 and V is TRBV5-4; the D gene is possibly TRBD1 (5 bases). This clonotype was sampled from a female donor with breast cancer. Sequences were obtained from tumor-infiltrating memory CD4+ T cells sorted from the breast tumor. Specified subset: memory CD4+ T cells, CD4+CD45RO+CD25-. CDR3 residues: CASSGDGCRAEAFF. In nucleotides, the CDR3 is TGTGCCAGCAGCGGGGACGGTTGTAGGGCTGAAGCTTTCTTT.